These 17 T cell receptor beta chains came from one sample sequenced in a study of neurological immune-mediated disorders. TCRdb used MiXCR to reprocess the 5' RACE reads, holding one entry per CDR3 protein. The sample lists some 76,000 distinct CDR3 sequences; around 3% were seen once. The specimen was PBMCs. Every receptor here comes from a woman in her forties or fifties with multiple sclerosis.

At least ten counts were recorded for this clonotype. V gene TRBV20-1 combines with J gene TRBJ1-2; D remains unclear. Per the germline V gene, CDR1 is DFQATT and CDR2 is SNEGSKA (reference sequence). With 4 bases removed from V and 4 bases from J, the gap between germline ends came to 10 bases. The CDR3 contains 12 residues. As DNA, the CDR3 is TGCAGTGCTATAAATGGCGGCTATGGCTACACCTTC. The encoded protein is CSAINGGYGYTF.

This clonotype was detected many times. J is TRBJ2-7 and V is TRBV14; 8 bases are a match to TRBD1. The CDR3 extends over 16 amino acids. From germline, CDR1 is SGHDN and CDR2 FVKESK. V dropped 3 bases and J dropped 6; count of bases not matched to a gene: 13. CDR3 sequence reads: CASSQTGDRGLGEQYV. DNA for the CDR3: TGTGCCAGCAGCCAGACCGGAGACAGGGGTTTGGGCGAGCAGTACGTC.

This clonotype was observed at least ten times. V is TRBV20-1 and J is TRBJ2-3; 9 nucleotides align to TRBD2. Germline assignment: CDR1 DFQATT and CDR2 SNEGSKA (reference sequence). The V gene end was trimmed by 3 bases and the J gene end by 3 bases; junction bases not matched to a gene: 1. The CDR3 extends over 13 amino acids. Here the CDR3 reads CSARRGGTDTQYF. The CDR3 nucleotides are TGCAGTGCTAGGCGGGGGGGTACAGATACGCAGTATTTT.

This clonotype has ten or more counts. The chain is built from TRBV28 and TRBJ1-5; D call uncertain. Germline loops: CDR1 MDHEN, CDR2 SYDVKM. Between the trimmed V and J ends, which lost 5 bases and 4 bases, there was a span of 12 bases. This CDR3 is built from 14 residues. CDR3: CASSPGGVNQPQHF. The CDR3 DNA reads TGTGCCAGCAGTCCCGGTGGGGTGAATCAGCCCCAGCATTTT.

This clonotype was recorded at least ten times. The gene calls are TRBV7-9 and TRBJ2-7; the match to TRBD2 covers 10 bases. There are 15 residues in the CDR3. CDR1 and CDR2 from the germline V gene are SEHNR and FQNEAQ (reference sequence). Trimming at V came to 3 bases and at J to 2 bases, leaving 4 bases not matched to a gene. The CDR3 protein is CASSLSGRAPYEQYF. The CDR3 DNA sequence: TGTGCCAGCAGCTTGAGCGGGAGGGCCCCCTACGAGCAGTACTTC. The full variable domain, its missing parts supplied by reference TRBV7-9 and TRBJ2-7, is DTGVSQNPRHKITKRGQNVTFRCDPISEHNRLYWYRQTLGQGPEFLTYFQNEAQLEKSRLLSDRFSAERPKGSFSTLEIQRTEQGDSAMYLCASSLSGRAPYEQYFGPGTRLTVT.

This clonotype was recorded at least ten times. The V gene is TRBV7-2, the J gene TRBJ2-3, with 7 bases identical to TRBD2. CDR1 and CDR2 from the germline V gene are SGHTA and FQGNSA. With 5 bases clipped from V and 6 bases from J, the junction kept 8 bases outside the gene matches. The CDR3 is made up of 14 amino acids. The CDR3, as DNA: TGTGCCAGCAGCACCCGGACTAGGTCGGATACGCAGTATTTT. Protein sequence: CASSTRTRSDTQYF.

This clonotype was found many times. This chain uses TRBV5-6 with TRBJ1-1; D ambiguous. The CDR3 contains 13 residues. Trimming cost V 0 bases and J 2 bases, with 5 bases left between them. Germline V lookup: CDR1 SGHDT, CDR2 YYEEEE. DNA for the CDR3: TGTGCCAGCAGCTTGGAGCGAAACACTGAAGCTTTCTTT. Its translation: CASSLERNTEAFF.

The chain employs TRBV20-1 and TRBJ2-5, with D perhaps matching TRBD2 (6 bases). The CDR3 is 14 amino acids. Germline V gene sequence: CDR1 DFQATT, CDR2 SNEGSKA (reference sequence). V lost 4 bases to trimming and J lost 5 bases, with 17 bases between them. The CDR3 protein is CSATLDGRRETQYF. In DNA form, the CDR3 reads TGCAGTGCTACCCTAGACGGGAGAAGGGAGACCCAGTACTTC.

Ten or more counts support this clonotype. The J gene is TRBJ2-3, the V gene TRBV7-2, with 12 nucleotides matching TRBD2. J was trimmed by 6 bases and V by 1 base; bases with no gene match: 5. This CDR3 comprises 16 residues. Germline CDR1 is SGHTA and CDR2 is FQGNSA. DNA of the CDR3: TGTGCCAGCAGCTTAGAGGGGCTAGCGGGAGGGGATACGCAGTATTTT. Protein product: CASSLEGLAGGDTQYF.

This clonotype was seen many times. The J gene is TRBJ2-5, the V gene TRBV7-9, with D unclear. The CDR3 has 11 residues. V gave up 4 bases and J gave up 3 bases, with 3 bases separating them. Germline values: CDR1 SEHNR, CDR2 FQNEAQ (reference sequence). The CDR3, as DNA: TGTGCCAGCAGCTCGAAAGAGACCCAGTACTTC. Translated, it gives CASSSKETQYF.

This clonotype is classed as medium-sized. This rearrangement joins TRBV5-1 to TRBJ2-1; weak D call: TRBD2 (7 bases). This CDR3 comprises 16 residues. V was cut by 4 bases and J by 6 bases, with 20 bases left in between. Germline V gene lookup returns CDR1 SGHRS and CDR2 YFSETQ. The CDR3 sequence is CASSAPGGSTTNEQFF. CDR3 sequence (DNA): TGCGCCAGCAGCGCCCCGGGGGGCAGTACAACCAATGAGCAGTTCTTC.

This clonotype was observed at least ten times. This chain links TRBV24-1 with TRBJ2-2, with 7 positions matching TRBD1. Germline V gene lookup returns CDR1 KGHDR and CDR2 SFDVKD. The trim removed 4 bases at V and 2 bases at J, leaving 12 bases unmatched. CDR3 length equals 18 residues. DNA of the CDR3: TGTGCCACCAGTGACCTGACCGGTAGGGGGCCCAACACCGGGGAGCTGTTTTTT. Its protein product is CATSDLTGRGPNTGELFF.

This clonotype was counted ten times or more. CDR3 sequence (DNA): TGTGCCACCACCAAGGGGACAGGACGGACTGGGGCCAACGTCCTGACTTTC. Translation gives CATTKGTGRTGANVLTF. The chain uses TRBV15 and TRBJ2-6; TRBD1 matches 8 bases. With V trimmed by 7 bases and J by 2 bases, 10 bases remained unmatched. The CDR3 extends over 17 amino acids. Germline CDR1 is LNHNV and CDR2 is YYDKDF (reference sequence).

The chain couples TRBV7-2 to TRBJ1-2; no clear D gene. This CDR3 region has 14 residues. V gave up 1 base and J gave up 2 bases, with 8 bases separating them. Germline CDR1 SGHTA, CDR2 FQGNSA. The CDR3 region is CASSLVMGNYGYTF. The CDR3 DNA reads as TGTGCCAGCAGCTTAGTGATGGGAAACTATGGCTACACCTTC. Looking up the rest from reference TRBV7-2 and TRBJ1-2 gives the full variable domain: GAGVSQSPSNKVTEKGKDVELRCDPISGHTALYWYRQSLGQGLEFLIYFQGNSAPDKSGLPSDRFSAERTGGSVSTLTIQRTQQEDSAVYLCASSLVMGNYGYTFGSGTRLTVV.

The chain recombines TRBV11-2 with TRBJ2-1; TRBD2 aligns across 7 bases. This CDR3 region has 16 residues. The V gene end was trimmed by 4 bases and the J gene end by 6 bases; junction bases not matched to a gene: 12. CDR1 and CDR2 from the germline V gene are SGHAT and FQNNGV. In nucleotides, the CDR3 is TGTGCCAGCAGCTCATACCGGGACTATTATCGCAATGAGCAGTTCTTC. Translating gives CASSSYRDYYRNEQFF.

The sample holds many counts of this clonotype. The chain employs TRBV20-1 and TRBJ2-7, with D unclear. The V gene lost 3 bases and the J gene lost 2 bases, with 8 bases spanning the gap. CDR1 and CDR2 (germline): DFQATT, SNEGSKA (reference sequence). This CDR3 spans 12 amino acids. Here the CDR3 DNA reads TGCAGTGCTAGGGGCAGTACCTACGAGCAGTACGTC. The encoded protein is CSARGSTYEQYV.

This clonotype was counted ten times or more. This chain uses TRBV7-2 with TRBJ1-1; D gene ambiguous. In germline, CDR1 is SGHTA, CDR2 FQGNSA. The V and J ends lost 4 bases and 1 base respectively, with 10 bases between them. The CDR3 is made up of 14 amino acids. The CDR3 here is CASSSRTGNTEAFF. For the CDR3, the DNA is TGTGCCAGCAGCTCTAGGACGGGGAACACTGAAGCTTTCTTT.